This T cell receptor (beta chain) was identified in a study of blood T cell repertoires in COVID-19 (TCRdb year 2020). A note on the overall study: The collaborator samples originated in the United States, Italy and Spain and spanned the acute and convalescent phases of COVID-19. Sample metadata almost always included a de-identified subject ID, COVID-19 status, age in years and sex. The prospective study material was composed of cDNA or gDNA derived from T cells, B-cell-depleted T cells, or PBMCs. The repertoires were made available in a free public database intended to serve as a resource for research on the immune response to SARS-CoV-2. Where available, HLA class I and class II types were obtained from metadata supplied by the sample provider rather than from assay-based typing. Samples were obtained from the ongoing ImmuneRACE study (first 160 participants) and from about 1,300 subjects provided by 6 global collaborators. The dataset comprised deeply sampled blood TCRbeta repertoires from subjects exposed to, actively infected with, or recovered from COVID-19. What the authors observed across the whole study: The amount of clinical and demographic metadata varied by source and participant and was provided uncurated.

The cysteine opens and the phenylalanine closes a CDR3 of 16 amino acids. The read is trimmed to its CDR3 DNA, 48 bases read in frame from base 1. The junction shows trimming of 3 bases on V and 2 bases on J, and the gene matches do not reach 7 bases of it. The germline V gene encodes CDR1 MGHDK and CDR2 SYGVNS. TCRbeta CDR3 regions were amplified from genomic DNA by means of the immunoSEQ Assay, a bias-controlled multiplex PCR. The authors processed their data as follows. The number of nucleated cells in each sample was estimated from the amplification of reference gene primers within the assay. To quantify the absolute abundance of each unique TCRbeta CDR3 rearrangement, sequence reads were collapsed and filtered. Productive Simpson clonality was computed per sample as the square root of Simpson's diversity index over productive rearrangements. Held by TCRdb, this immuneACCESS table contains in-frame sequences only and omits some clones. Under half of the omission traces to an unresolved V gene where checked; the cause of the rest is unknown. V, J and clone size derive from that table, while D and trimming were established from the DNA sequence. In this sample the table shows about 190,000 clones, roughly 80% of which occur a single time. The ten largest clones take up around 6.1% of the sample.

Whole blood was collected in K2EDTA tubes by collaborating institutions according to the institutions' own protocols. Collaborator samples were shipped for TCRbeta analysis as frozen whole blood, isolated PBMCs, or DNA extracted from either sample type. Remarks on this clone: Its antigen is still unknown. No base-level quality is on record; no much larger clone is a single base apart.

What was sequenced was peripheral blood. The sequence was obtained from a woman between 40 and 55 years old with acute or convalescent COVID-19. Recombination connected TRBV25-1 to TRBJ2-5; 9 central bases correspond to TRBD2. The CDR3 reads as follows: CASSEISGGWQETQYF. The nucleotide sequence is TGTGCCAGCAGTGAGATTAGCGGGGGCTGGCAAGAGACCCAGTACTTC.